This passage covers 13 T cell receptor beta chains from one sample sequenced in a study of blood T cell repertoires in COVID-19. Sequenced by immunoSEQ multiplex PCR; TCRdb stores in-frame clones only, minus some. Of over 120,000 clones in the sample, approximately 81% were seen once. Sequenced input: peripheral blood. The receptors were sampled from a human donor in a cohort sampled during active COVID-19.

This rearrangement joins TRBV10-3 to TRBJ2-7; 14 nucleotides match TRBD2. The CDR3 has 19 residues. Germline CDR1 and CDR2: ENHRY and SYGVKD. Trimming cost V 4 bases and J 3 bases; bases outside gene matches: 14. CDR3 residues: CAISAYSGTSGRIGYEQYF. In nucleotides, the CDR3 is TGTGCCATCAGTGCGTACTCCGGGACTAGCGGGAGAATAGGCTACGAGCAGTACTTC.

The rearrangement links TRBV15 to TRBJ2-5; 7 positions match TRBD2. Trimming cost V 3 bases and J 4 bases; bases outside gene matches: 5. Germline CDR1 LNHNV, CDR2 YYDKDF (reference sequence). CDR3 length: 14 residues. CDR3 protein: CATSRGGLGETQYF. The CDR3 DNA sequence: TGTGCCACCAGCAGGGGAGGGTTGGGAGAGACCCAGTACTTC.

This clone was detected only once. The rearrangement links TRBV7-2 to TRBJ1-2, with D possibly being TRBD1 (6 bases). Trimming removed 6 bases at V and 4 bases at J, with 9 bases between. The germline V gene has CDR1 SGHTA and CDR2 FQGNSA. The CDR3 loop spans 12 amino acids. The DNA for the CDR3 is TGTGCCAGCAGACTGACAGGCTATGGCTACACCTTC. As protein: CASRLTGYGYTF.

The rearrangement joins TRBV7-7 to TRBJ2-3, with D tentatively TRBD2 (7 bases). Germline V gene data show CDR1 as SSHAT and CDR2 as FNYEAQ (reference sequence). V shed 4 bases and J shed 0 bases, with 17 bases lying between them. This CDR3 is built from 17 residues. The CDR3 nucleotides are TGTGCCAGCAGCTCCCAAGGGGGGAGGGGGAGCACAGATACGCAGTATTTT. This codes for CASSSQGGRGSTDTQYF. The full variable domain, rest sourced from reference TRBV7-7 and TRBJ2-3, is GAGVSQSPRYKVTKRGQDVTLRCDPISSHATLYWYQQALGQGPEFLTYFNYEAQPDKSGLPSDRFSAERPEGSISTLTIQRTEQRDSAMYRCASSSQGGRGSTDTQYFGPGTRLTVL.

This clone has just a few counts. The chain is built from TRBV3-1 (or the pseudogene TRBV3-2) and TRBJ2-7; no definite D call. In germline, CDR1 is LGHDT, CDR2 YNNKEL (reference sequence). Trimming cost V 1 base and J 6 bases, with 7 bases left between them. This CDR3 is 12 amino acids long. In nucleotides, the CDR3 is TGTGCCAGCAGCCAAGCCACTGGCGAGCAGTACTTC. It is translated as CASSQATGEQYF.

The chain carries TRBV28 and TRBJ1-3; 9 bases are a match to TRBD1. This CDR3 spans 16 amino acids. Trimming cost V 2 bases and J 2 bases; bases outside gene matches: 4. The germline gives CDR1 MDHEN, CDR2 SYDVKM. This CDR3 is CASSLPGQGTGNTIYF. CDR3 bases: TGTGCCAGCAGTTTACCGGGACAGGGAACTGGAAACACCATATATTTT.

The chain combines TRBV7-9 with TRBJ1-5, with D unclear. Trimming shortened V by 5 bases and J by 0 bases, and 5 bases separated the two germline ends. The germline gives CDR1 SEHNR, CDR2 FQNEAQ (reference sequence). The CDR3 is 13 residues long. CDR3 DNA: TGTGCCAGCAGCACTATTAGCAATCAGCCCCAGCATTTT. As protein: CASSTISNQPQHF.

A few counts support this clone. V and J are TRBV19 and TRBJ1-5; TRBD1 is a possible D gene (6 bases). The CDR3 is made up of 13 amino acids. Germline CDR1 and CDR2: LNHDA and SQIVND (reference sequence). Trimming shortened V by 6 bases and J by 4 bases, and 10 bases separated the two germline ends. For the CDR3, the DNA is TGTGCCAGTAGCCAGGGACAAAATCAGCCCCAGCATTTT. This translates into CASSQGQNQPQHF.

This clone was recorded a few times. J is TRBJ2-7 and V is TRBV18, with 8 bases lining up with TRBD1. The V segment lost 6 bases and the J segment 7 bases; nucleotides outside the gene matches: 8. The CDR3 covers 13 residues. CDR1 and CDR2 from the germline V gene are KGHSH and LQKENI. For the CDR3, the DNA is TGTGCCAGCTCGAGGGGACAGGACGAAGAGCAGTACTTC. It translates to CASSRGQDEEQYF.

V gene TRBV5-1 combines with J gene TRBJ2-7; 8 bases map to TRBD1. The CDR3 runs to 16 residues. The germline CDR1 and CDR2 sequences are SGHRS and YFSETQ. After removal of 0 bases from V and 3 bases from J, the junction contained 8 bases not matched to a gene. The CDR3 bases are TGCGCCAGCAGCTTGGGGACAGGGATCCTGTTCTACGAGCAGTACTTC. It encodes CASSLGTGILFYEQYF.

This chain connects TRBV5-1 to TRBJ1-4; possibly TRBD1 for D (6 bases). With 4 bases removed from V and 7 bases from J, the gap between germline ends came to 17 bases. The CDR3 has 15 residues. Germline V gives CDR1 SGHRS, CDR2 YFSETQ. The CDR3 DNA sequence: TGCGCCAGCAGCCTAGGACAGACCTCTGGTGAAAAACTGTTTTTT. This sequence encodes CASSLGQTSGEKLFF.

As DNA, the CDR3 is TGTGCCAGCACCTCGGGGGAGACCCAGTACTTC. Translating gives CASTSGETQYF. The chain employs TRBV7-9 and TRBJ2-5; tentative D call: TRBD2 (5 bases). The CDR3 sequence is 11 residues long. Trimming left V 7 bases short and J 5 bases short, with 8 bases between. Germline V gives CDR1 SEHNR, CDR2 FQNEAQ (reference sequence).

The rearrangement joins TRBV10-3 to TRBJ2-7, with D possibly TRBD2 on 6 matching bases. The germline gives CDR1 ENHRY, CDR2 SYGVKD. Trimming took 3 bases from V and 6 from J, leaving 12 bases between them. CDR3 size: 13 residues. The CDR3 DNA reads TGTGCCATCAGTGATCGGGGAGGAGGCGAGCAGTACTTC. This encodes CAISDRGGGEQYF.